The 24 T cell receptor beta chains listed next were all sequenced from one sample in a study of glioma-infiltrating T cells after dendritic cell vaccination. Some clones are missing from TCRdb's copy, which holds only in-frame ones; the method was immunoSEQ multiplex PCR. The table includes about 50,000 clones, 70% to 90% detected once. Sample time point: after dendritic cell vaccination, including at tumor progression/relapse. Material: blood, obtained after dendritic cell vaccination. The receptor source for this set is a human donor with glioblastoma.

The CDR3 nucleotides are TGTGCCAGCAGGGGGGACAGAGCAATCAATCAGCCCCAGCATTTT. Protein sequence: CASRGDRAINQPQHF. This sequence joins TRBV28 and TRBJ1-5; 7 positions agree with TRBD1. The CDR3 runs 15 residues. Losses at the gene ends were 6 bases for V and 3 bases for J; bases not matched to a gene: 8. CDR1 is MDHEN and CDR2 is SYDVKM in the germline V gene.

Worth noting for this clone: The same CDR3 can be traced to other DNA sequences in this sample. The chain employs TRBV30 and TRBJ2-1; D unclear. Germline loops: CDR1 GTSNPN, CDR2 SVGIG (reference sequence). The CDR3 totals 12 residues. The V end lost 3 bases, the J end lost 4 bases, and 7 bases lay between the germline ends. The CDR3 reads CAWSLQYNEQFF. CDR3 sequence (DNA): TGTGCCTGGAGCCTACAGTACAATGAGCAGTTCTTC.

This clone was seen just once. This chain joins TRBV19 and TRBJ2-1; D unresolved. The V gene's germline CDR1 is LNHDA and CDR2 SQIVND (reference sequence). V lost 7 bases to trimming and J lost 6 bases, with 10 bases between them. The CDR3 sequence is 12 residues long. CDR3 in DNA: TGTGCCAGTATGCAATCGGGCAATGAGCAGTTCTTC. Its translation is CASMQSGNEQFF.

V and J are TRBV7-2 and TRBJ2-5, with 7 bases that match TRBD2. Germline V lookup: CDR1 SGHTA, CDR2 FQGNSA. This CDR3 contains 15 residues. Unmatched junction bases numbered 11, after V lost 6 bases and J lost 4 bases. CDR3 sequence reads: CASRQALGGAETQYF. CDR3 nucleotides: TGTGCCAGCAGACAAGCGTTGGGAGGGGCAGAGACCCAGTACTTC.

This clone was seen once. The rearrangement joins TRBV5-1 to TRBJ2-7; a possible D gene is TRBD1 (5 bases). The CDR3 spans 12 residues. Germline V gives CDR1 SGHRS, CDR2 YFSETQ. Trimming took 4 bases from V and 9 from J, leaving 14 bases between them. CDR3 bases: TGCGCCAGCAGCGACCAGGGCCTGCGGCAGTACTTC. Translation gives CASSDQGLRQYF.

The genes are TRBV19 and TRBJ2-1; 8 bases are a match to TRBD2. The germline CDR1 and CDR2 sequences are LNHDA and SQIVND (reference sequence). This CDR3 has 15 residues. Unmatched junction bases numbered 4, after V lost 6 bases and J lost 0 bases. CDR3 protein: CASSRGRSSYNEQFF. CDR3 nucleotide sequence: TGTGCCAGTAGCCGCGGGAGGAGCTCCTACAATGAGCAGTTCTTC.

This CDR3 is CASSFYGYSYEQYF. As DNA, the CDR3 is TGTGCCAGCAGCTTTTACGGTTACTCCTACGAGCAGTACTTC. This sequence joins TRBV13 and TRBJ2-7; D not certain. V lost 3 bases to trimming and J lost 0 bases, with 9 bases between them. Germline CDR1 reads PRHDT; CDR2 reads FYEKMQ (reference sequence). This CDR3 is built from 14 residues.

The chain employs TRBV27 and TRBJ2-1, with D possibly TRBD2 on 5 matching bases. Germline CDR1 MNHEY, CDR2 SMNVEV (reference sequence). This CDR3 contains 14 residues. V was trimmed by 2 bases and J by 6 bases, leaving 11 bases between them. The CDR3 DNA reads as TGTGCCAGCAGTTTAGCGGGTTTAATCAATGAGCAGTTCTTC. Amino acid sequence: CASSLAGLINEQFF.

This chain connects TRBV6-6 to TRBJ2-7, with D possibly being TRBD2 (6 bases). The CDR3 has 13 residues. Germline CDR1 MNHNY, CDR2 SVGAGI (reference sequence). Trimming removed 6 bases from V and 6 bases from J, with 15 bases in between. Here the CDR3 reads CASSSTGLGEQYF. The DNA of the CDR3 is TGTGCCAGCAGCTCGACGGGACTTGGCGAGCAGTACTTC.

This sequence joins TRBV5-1 and TRBJ1-2, with TRBD1 identical over 7 bases. J lost 8 bases, V lost 3 bases, and 7 bases had no gene match. Germline V gives CDR1 SGHRS, CDR2 YFSETQ. The CDR3 is 13 residues long. In nucleotides, the CDR3 is TGCGCCAGCAGCTCAGAGGGGGCGACCGGCTACACCTTC. Its translation: CASSSEGATGYTF.

V is TRBV5-1 and J is TRBJ2-1, with a possible D match to TRBD2 (5 bases). CDR1 and CDR2 (germline): SGHRS, YFSETQ. The V and J ends lost 5 bases and 0 bases respectively, with 12 bases between them. There are 15 residues in the CDR3. The CDR3 DNA follows: TGCGCCAGCAGGGTAGCGCAGAGCTCCTACAATGAGCAGTTCTTC. Its translation: CASRVAQSSYNEQFF.

The chain recombines TRBV30 with TRBJ1-6; D is possibly TRBD1 (5 bases). There are 12 residues in the CDR3. Germline CDR1 and CDR2: GTSNPN and SVGIG (reference sequence). Trimming removed 3 bases from V and 8 bases from J, with 8 bases in between. The CDR3 loop reads CAWRQGYSPLHF. DNA for the CDR3: TGTGCCTGGAGGCAGGGCTATTCACCCCTCCACTTT.

This rearrangement joins TRBV7-3 to TRBJ2-1; TRBD2 matches 7 bases. Germline CDR1 reads SGHTA; CDR2 reads FQGTGA. This CDR3 is 13 amino acids long. The V segment lost 8 bases and the J segment 9 bases; nucleotides outside the gene matches: 10. The CDR3 sequence is CASSPAGGGEQFF. The DNA for the CDR3 is TGTGCCAGCTCTCCTGCGGGCGGGGGTGAGCAGTTCTTC. Based on the CDR3 plus reference TRBV7-3 and TRBJ2-1, the full variable domain is GAGVSQTPSNKVTEKGKYVELRCDPISGHTALYWYRQSLGQGPEFLIYFQGTGAADDSGLPNDRFFAVRPEGSVSTLKIQRTERGDSAVYLCASSPAGGGEQFFGPGTRLTVL.

The J gene is TRBJ1-5, the V gene TRBV18; 8 nucleotides agree with TRBD1. Unmatched junction bases numbered 3, after V lost 2 bases and J lost 3 bases. CDR3 length equals 15 residues. Per germline, CDR1 KGHSH and CDR2 LQKENI. Here the CDR3 reads CASSPNRGTNQPQHF. In DNA, the CDR3 is TGTGCCAGCTCACCAAACAGGGGGACCAATCAGCCCCAGCATTTT.

This chain uses TRBV4-1 with TRBJ1-5; no firm D call. The length of the CDR3 is 15 residues. CDR1 and CDR2 (germline): MGHRA, YSYEKL. The V end lost 0 bases, the J end lost 2 bases, and 8 bases lay between the germline ends. CDR3: CASSQDGMGNQPQHF. CDR3 DNA: TGCGCCAGCAGCCAAGATGGCATGGGCAATCAGCCCCAGCATTTT.

Concerning this clone: The junction and the germline gene differ at one end; a read error may be behind it. The chain employs TRBV6-5 and TRBJ2-7; a weak D match, TRBD1 (5 bases). The CDR3 runs 15 residues. Germline CDR1 is MNHEY and CDR2 is SVGAGI. CDR3: CASSYSQGTIYEQCF. The DNA for the CDR3 is TGTGCCAGCAGTTACTCCCAGGGTACTATCTACGAGCAGTGCTTC.

This chain uses TRBV5-4 with TRBJ2-7; 10 bases fit TRBD1. The CDR3 sequence is 15 residues long. The V segment lost 4 bases and the J segment 7 bases; nucleotides outside the gene matches: 11. Germline V gene sequence: CDR1 SGHNT, CDR2 YYREEE (reference sequence). CDR3 nucleotides: TGTGCCAGCAGCCATGACGAGGGACAGGGGTGGGAGCAGTACTTC. This encodes CASSHDEGQGWEQYF.

The chain uses TRBV23-1 and TRBJ2-7, with TRBD1 matching over 10 bases. TRBV23-1 belongs to the ORF category, with a function that is uncertain. With V trimmed by 10 bases and J by 5 bases, 8 bases remained unmatched. There are 13 residues in the CDR3. CDR3 coding DNA: TGCGCCACGTCGGGACAGGGGAAGAACGAGCAGTACTTC. Protein sequence: CATSGQGKNEQYF.

The V and J genes are TRBV9 and TRBJ2-5; TRBD2 matches 9 bases. The V gene's germline CDR1 is SGDLS and CDR2 YYNGEE. This CDR3 is 14 amino acids long. Trimming at V came to 2 bases and at J to 5 bases, leaving 4 bases not matched to a gene. Here the CDR3 DNA reads TGTGCCAGCAGCGTTACTAGCGGGCCCGAGACCCAGTACTTC. It encodes CASSVTSGPETQYF.

The chain links TRBV7-2 to TRBJ2-7; D might be TRBD2 (5 bases). The V gene lost 3 bases and the J gene lost 5 bases, with 17 bases spanning the gap. This CDR3 spans 15 amino acids. Germline V gene lookup returns CDR1 SGHTA and CDR2 FQGNSA. CDR3 residues: CASSLAGLRGDEQYF. Written as DNA, the CDR3 is TGTGCCAGCAGCTTGGCCGGACTGCGTGGGGACGAGCAGTACTTC. Full variable domain (missing parts from reference TRBV7-2 and TRBJ2-7): GAGVSQSPSNKVTEKGKDVELRCDPISGHTALYWYRQSLGQGLEFLIYFQGNSAPDKSGLPSDRFSAERTGGSVSTLTIQRTQQEDSAVYLCASSLAGLRGDEQYFGPGTRLTVT.

V is TRBV11-2 and J is TRBJ2-7, with TRBD1 matching 8 bases. V was clipped by 4 bases and J by 2 bases; unmatched bases: 10. The germline V gene has CDR1 SGHAT and CDR2 FQNNGV. This CDR3 comprises 16 residues. The CDR3 DNA reads as TGTGCCAGCAGCTGGGCGGACAGGGCCAAGGCCTACGAGCAGTACTTC. It translates to CASSWADRAKAYEQYF.

The chain's CDR3 is CASSYQWGGEETQYF. DNA for the CDR3: TGTGCCAGCAGTTACCAATGGGGGGGGGAAGAGACCCAGTACTTC. This chain uses TRBV6-5 with TRBJ2-5, with 7 bases matching TRBD2. With V trimmed by 2 bases and J by 3 bases, 6 bases remained unmatched. From germline, CDR1 is MNHEY and CDR2 SVGAGI. The CDR3 loop spans 15 amino acids.

V is TRBV18 and J is TRBJ2-1; 8 bases are a match to TRBD2. This CDR3 comprises 15 residues. Per the germline V gene, CDR1 is KGHSH and CDR2 is LQKENI. Trimming cost V 2 bases and J 4 bases; bases outside gene matches: 4. The CDR3 sequence is CASSPTSGEYNEQFF. CDR3 sequence (DNA): TGTGCCAGCTCACCAACTAGCGGAGAATACAATGAGCAGTTCTTC.

The rearrangement links TRBV30 to TRBJ2-5, with D maybe TRBD2 (6 bases). With 5 bases removed from V and 5 bases from J, the gap between germline ends came to 12 bases. The CDR3 loop spans 12 amino acids. The V gene's germline CDR1 is GTSNPN and CDR2 SVGIG (reference sequence). This CDR3 is CAWGVGRETQYF. DNA of the CDR3: TGTGCCTGGGGCGTGGGGAGGGAGACCCAGTACTTC.